The 20 T cell receptor beta chains listed next were all sequenced from one sample in a study of blood T cell repertoires in COVID-19. Sequenced by immunoSEQ multiplex PCR; TCRdb stores in-frame clones only, minus some. This sample has around 50,000 clones; approximately 87% occur once, and the top ten carry 5.3%. Sequenced input: peripheral blood. The receptors here all came from a human donor in a cohort sampled during active COVID-19.

The chain carries TRBV19 and TRBJ2-5, with 8 bases that match TRBD2. Germline V lookup: CDR1 LNHDA, CDR2 SQIVND (reference sequence). The V and J ends lost 4 bases and 3 bases, in that order; junction bases with no gene match: 13. The CDR3 extends over 17 amino acids. The CDR3 protein is CASSKRGGGGPEETQYF. The CDR3 DNA sequence: TGTGCCAGTAGTAAACGCGGGGGCGGGGGGCCCGAAGAGACCCAGTACTTC.

This chain connects TRBV4-3 to TRBJ1-6; 8 bases fit TRBD1. The V gene's germline CDR1 is LGHNA and CDR2 YSLEER. CDR3 size: 16 residues. With V trimmed by 3 bases and J by 9 bases, 10 bases remained unmatched. The CDR3 DNA reads as TGCGCCAGCAGCCAGGGGAATGACAGGGGTTTTTCACCCCTCCACTTT. The encoded protein is CASSQGNDRGFSPLHF.

This clone was observed a handful of times. CDR3 coding DNA: TGTGCCAGCACCTCGACGGGTTTCGGGGAGCTGTTTTTT. Protein sequence: CASTSTGFGELFF. The V and J genes are TRBV9 and TRBJ2-2; D unclear. Trimming removed 6 bases from V and 7 bases from J, with 13 bases in between. Germline V gene data show CDR1 as SGDLS and CDR2 as YYNGEE. The CDR3 runs 13 residues.

This clone came up a few times. The rearrangement links TRBV7-2 to TRBJ2-7; maybe TRBD2 (5 bases). The CDR3 extends over 14 amino acids. Looked up from germline, CDR1 is SGHTA and CDR2 is FQGNSA. The V and J ends lost 0 bases and 3 bases respectively, with 9 bases between them. CDR3: CASSLASGNYEQYF. The CDR3 bases are TGTGCCAGCAGCTTAGCTTCGGGGAACTACGAGCAGTACTTC.

The gene calls are TRBV5-1 and TRBJ1-3; 8 nucleotides align to TRBD1. The V segment lost 4 bases and the J segment 2 bases; nucleotides outside the gene matches: 5. Germline lookup yields CDR1 SGHRS and CDR2 YFSETQ. The CDR3 is 15 residues long. This chain's CDR3 is CASSGWTGTGNTIYF. As DNA, the CDR3 is TGCGCCAGCAGCGGGTGGACAGGGACTGGAAACACCATATATTTT. Variable domain in full (rest from reference TRBV5-1 and TRBJ1-3): KAGVTQTPRYLIKTRGQQVTLSCSPISGHRSVSWYQQTPGQGLQFLFEYFSETQRNKGNFPGRFSGRQFSNSRSEMNVSTLELGDSALYLCASSGWTGTGNTIYFGEGSWLTVV.

This chain joins TRBV9 and TRBJ1-4; 10 bases align to TRBD1. The CDR3 sequence is 13 residues long. The V and J ends lost 3 bases and 7 bases, in that order; junction bases with no gene match: 0. Germline CDR1 and CDR2: SGDLS and YYNGEE. The CDR3 DNA is TGTGCCAGCAGCGGGGACAGGGGTGAAAAACTGTTTTTT. This sequence encodes CASSGDRGEKLFF.

Ten or more counts support this clone. The chain couples TRBV18 to TRBJ1-1, with 7 bases fitting TRBD1. Trimming took 1 base from V and 2 from J; bases not matched to a gene: 1. The length of the CDR3 is 14 residues. Germline lookup yields CDR1 KGHSH and CDR2 LQKENI. The CDR3 here is CASSPQGANTEAFF. The DNA of the CDR3 is TGTGCCAGCTCACCACAGGGGGCCAACACTGAAGCTTTCTTT.

As DNA, the CDR3 is TGTGCCAGCAGCCAACTCCCCGGACAGGGGGCGGCCGGCTACACCTTC. This encodes CASSQLPGQGAAGYTF. The chain is built from TRBV4-2 and TRBJ1-2, with 11 bases matching TRBD1. V was clipped by 2 bases and J by 8 bases; unmatched bases: 10. The CDR3 contains 16 residues. Germline-derived CDR1 and CDR2 are LGHNA and YNFKEQ.

The chain uses TRBV6-1 and TRBJ1-2; 9 nucleotides align to TRBD1. The germline V gene encodes CDR1 MNHNS and CDR2 SASEGT. The CDR3 contains 14 residues. V gave up 3 bases and J gave up 4 bases; unmatched junction bases: 3. In DNA form, the CDR3 reads TGTGCCAGCAGTGACCCGACAGGGGGCTATGGCTACACCTTC. Translated: CASSDPTGGYGYTF.

V and J are TRBV28 and TRBJ2-5, with TRBD1 identical over 11 bases. V lost 5 bases, J lost 2 bases, and 7 bases stayed unmatched. Germline V lookup: CDR1 MDHEN, CDR2 SYDVKM. The CDR3 has 16 residues. The CDR3 loop reads CASSGLGDRGQETQYF. As DNA, the CDR3 is TGTGCCAGCAGTGGCCTCGGGGACAGGGGGCAAGAGACCCAGTACTTC.

This rearrangement joins TRBV19 to TRBJ2-1; D is perhaps TRBD2 (7 bases). Trimming took 7 bases from V and 6 from J, leaving 16 bases between them. The CDR3 spans 14 residues. The V gene's germline CDR1 is LNHDA and CDR2 SQIVND (reference sequence). Here the CDR3 DNA reads TGTGCCAGTACGTGGGAGGGGGGCGTCAATGAGCAGTTCTTC. This translates into CASTWEGGVNEQFF.

The CDR3 region has the DNA TGTGCCAGCAGCTTAGTTCCGGGACAGCCTTATGGCTACACCTTC. Its translation is CASSLVPGQPYGYTF. The chain has TRBV7-8 and TRBJ1-2; TRBD1 aligns across 7 bases. The length of the CDR3 is 15 residues. Losses at the gene ends were 1 base for V and 5 bases for J; bases not matched to a gene: 7. Germline-derived CDR1 and CDR2 are SGHVS and FQNEAQ.

The gene calls are TRBV25-1 and TRBJ1-1; D may be TRBD1 (6 bases). V gave up 1 base and J gave up 2 bases, with 14 bases separating them. The CDR3 is 16 residues long. Per germline, CDR1 MGHDK and CDR2 SYGVNS. CDR3 nucleotides: TGTGCCAGCAGTGAATCGGTCGGCGGGGGCAACACTGAAGCTTTCTTT. It specifies CASSESVGGGNTEAFF. Complete variable domain (other parts from reference TRBV25-1 and TRBJ1-1): EADIYQTPRYLVIGTGKKITLECSQTMGHDKMYWYQQDPGMELHLIHYSYGVNSTEKGDLSSESTVSRIRTEHFPLTLESARPSHTSQYLCASSESVGGGNTEAFFGQGTRLTVV.

The CDR3 DNA reads TGCAGTGCTAGTCCACGACAGGGAGATGGCTACACCTTC. Amino acid sequence: CSASPRQGDGYTF. The chain uses TRBV20-1 and TRBJ1-2; 7 bases fit TRBD1. The CDR3 length is 13 residues. In germline, CDR1 is DFQATT, CDR2 SNEGSKA (reference sequence). Trimming at V came to 3 bases and at J to 6 bases, leaving 7 bases not matched to a gene.

This clone turned up a few times. The V call is TRBV7-9, the J call TRBJ2-1, with 7 bases identical to TRBD1. Trimming cost V 5 bases and J 15 bases; bases outside gene matches: 10. The CDR3 loop spans 12 amino acids. Germline CDR1 and CDR2: SEHNR and FQNEAQ (reference sequence). The CDR3 DNA follows: TGTGCCAGCAGCATAACAGGGGTTTTGTCGTTCTTC. Its translation is CASSITGVLSFF.

The V and J genes are TRBV18 and TRBJ1-2, with D unresolved. Trimming took 6 bases from V and 3 from J, leaving 20 bases between them. This CDR3 contains 16 residues. Germline V gene lookup returns CDR1 KGHSH and CDR2 LQKENI. The CDR3: CASSQYDLGNDYGYTF. CDR3 DNA: TGTGCCAGCTCCCAATATGATCTCGGGAACGACTATGGCTACACCTTC.

The chain links TRBV11-3 to TRBJ2-1, with 9 bases aligning to TRBD1. Germline values: CDR1 SGHNT, CDR2 YENEEA. V lost 3 bases and J lost 11; bases outside the gene matches: 14. This CDR3 comprises 16 residues. The DNA of the CDR3 is TGTGCCAGCAGCTTTACCGGGACAGGGTCAACAATAAAGCAGTTCTTC. It codes for CASSFTGTGSTIKQFF.

V is TRBV7-2 and J is TRBJ2-1, with D possibly being TRBD2 (5 bases). This CDR3 is built from 16 residues. Deletions cut 4 bases from V and 1 base from J, with 14 bases between. CDR1 and CDR2 from the germline V gene are SGHTA and FQGNSA. The CDR3 is CASSSREGRSYNEQFF. CDR3 DNA sequence: TGTGCCAGCAGCTCCCGGGAAGGGCGGTCCTACAATGAGCAGTTCTTC.

The chain has TRBV7-2 and TRBJ1-2, with 10 nucleotides matching TRBD1. The CDR3 loop spans 13 amino acids. After removal of 4 bases from V and 7 bases from J, the junction contained 3 bases not matched to a gene. CDR1 is SGHTA and CDR2 is FQGNSA in the germline V gene. The CDR3 reads CASSSGQGGGYTF. The CDR3 DNA reads as TGTGCCAGCAGCTCCGGACAGGGGGGTGGCTACACCTTC. Drawing the rest from reference TRBV7-2 and TRBJ1-2, the complete variable domain is GAGVSQSPSNKVTEKGKDVELRCDPISGHTALYWYRQSLGQGLEFLIYFQGNSAPDKSGLPSDRFSAERTGGSVSTLTIQRTQQEDSAVYLCASSSGQGGGYTFGSGTRLTVV.

The chain is built from TRBV7-3 and TRBJ2-2; tentative D call: TRBD2 (5 bases). This CDR3 contains 16 residues. With 3 bases removed from V and 4 bases from J, the gap between germline ends came to 15 bases. Germline V gene sequence: CDR1 SGHTA, CDR2 FQGTGA. The DNA of the CDR3 is TGTGCCAGCAGCTTGACACCGGGAACCTTCACCGGGGAGCTGTTTTTT. It encodes CASSLTPGTFTGELFF.